This is a list of T cell receptor beta chains from one sample in a study of PD-1 blockade in classical Hodgkin lymphoma. Clones were sequenced by immunoSEQ multiplex PCR, and TCRdb holds only the in-frame ones, with some missing. The sample contains 14,000 to 15,000 clones, 80% to 90% of which appear only once. The sample here was peripheral blood mononuclear cells (PBMCs), taken before the second cycle of nivolumab. The source of these receptors is a human donor with classical Hodgkin lymphoma. Each CDR3 is given with its conserved first and last residue. A D gene is named only where the DNA matches it firmly. The size entry is marked missing in some rows and otherwise reads once, few, many or a size class.

>TRBV7-2|NA|NA|TRBJ2-1
TGTGCCAGCAGCTCACGGAGGGGGGGCTGGGAGCAGTTCTTC
CASSSRRGGWEQFF
>TRBV7-9|TRBD2|NA|TRBJ2-1
TGTGCCAGCAGCTTAGCGAGCGAGCCGGGGGAGGGTGAGCAGTTCTTC
CASSLASEPGEGEQFF
>TRBV28|TRBD2|NA|TRBJ2-7
TGTGCCAGCAGGCAGGGGGGTCTAGCGGGGGACTACGAGCAGTACTTC
CASRQGGLAGDYEQYF
>TRBV19|NA|NA|TRBJ1-2
TGTGCCAGTAGTATCGGGCCTCGAGGCTACACCTTC
CASSIGPRGYTF
>TRBV4-1|NA|NA|TRBJ1-2
TGCGCCAGCAGCCAGGGCCCCGGACAACAGGGAGCTAACTATGGCTACACCTTC
CASSQGPGQQGANYGYTF
>TRBV5-1|NA|NA|TRBJ2-3
TGCGCCAGCAGCTTTGGGGGCCCGACCACAGATACGCAGTATTTT
CASSFGGPTTDTQYF
>TRBV5-4|NA|NA|TRBJ2-3
TGTGCCAGCAGCTTGTGGGGGAGTGGAGATACGCAGTATTTT
CASSLWGSGDTQYF
>TRBV11-2|NA|NA|TRBJ1-1
TGTGCCAGCAGACAGTCCTTGGCGGACACTGAAGCTTTCTTT
CASRQSLADTEAFF
>TRBV2|NA|NA|TRBJ1-5
TGTGCCACGGGTAGACTGCGGAGAGGAGGCAATCAGCCCCAGCATTTT
CATGRLRRGGNQPQHF
>TRBV10-3|TRBD1|once|TRBJ1-1
TGTGCCATCAGTGGGGGACAGGGAGGTGGGAACACTGAAGCTTTCTTT
CAISGGQGGGNTEAFF
>TRBV27|TRBD1|NA|TRBJ2-7
TGTGCCAGCAGTTTAAGACAGGGGGGGAACGAGCAGTACTTC
CASSLRQGGNEQYF
>TRBV28|TRBD2|NA|TRBJ2-1
TGTGCCAGCACCCTTAGCGGGGGGCAGGCCAATGAGCAGTTCTTC
CASTLSGGQANEQFF
>TRBV2|NA|NA|TRBJ1-2
TGTGCCAGCAGTGTCCTTCCCGGGCCCGATTCTTTAGGCTACACCTTC
CASSVLPGPDSLGYTF
>TRBV14|NA|NA|TRBJ1-2
TGTGCCAGCAGCCAAGAGGACCACTATGGCTACACCTTC
CASSQEDHYGYTF
>TRBV7-2|TRBD2|NA|TRBJ2-3
TGTGCCAGCAGCCGCGCTAGCGGGGGGGCCGCAGATACGCAGTATTTT
CASSRASGGAADTQYF
>TRBV4-3|TRBD1|NA|TRBJ1-4
TGCGCCAGCAGCCAAGGGTGGGGGGGAGGACAGGGTGATGAAAAACTGTTTTTT
CASSQGWGGGQGDEKLFF
>TRBV9|NA|NA|TRBJ2-2
TGTGCCAGCAGCGTACGTGGGGGGGCATTGACCGGGGAGCTGTTTTTT
CASSVRGGALTGELFF
>TRBV7-2|NA|NA|TRBJ1-1
TGTGCCAGCAGCTTCCTCGGGTGGAACACTGAAGCTTTCTTT
CASSFLGWNTEAFF
>TRBV2|TRBD1|NA|TRBJ1-2
TGTGCCAGCAGGGGCAGGGGGCGGACCCCCCCCTCTAACTATGGCTACACCTTC
CASRGRGRTPPSNYGYTF
>TRBV7-9|NA|NA|TRBJ2-5
TGTGCCAGCAGCTTACGGTCTGGAGAGACCCAGTACTTC
CASSLRSGETQYF
>TRBV18|NA|NA|TRBJ2-2
TGTGCCAGCTCACCACCGTCGAACACCGGGGAGCTGTTTTTT
CASSPPSNTGELFF
>TRBV2|TRBD2|NA|TRBJ2-4
TGTGCCAGCAGTGAAACTAGCGGGGGAAACATTCAGTACTTC
CASSETSGGNIQYF
>TRBV11-3|NA|NA|TRBJ2-3
TGTGCCAGCAGCTCACTAGGAGGGGCAGATACGCAGTATTTT
CASSSLGGADTQYF
>TRBV4-2|NA|NA|TRBJ2-3
TGTGCCAGCAGCCAAGATATCGGGGTGAGCACAGATACGCAGTATTTT
CASSQDIGVSTDTQYF
>TRBV10-3|NA|NA|TRBJ1-6
TGTGCCATCAGTGAGGAGGATCTGAATTCACCCCTCCACTTT
CAISEEDLNSPLHF
>TRBV7-9|NA|NA|TRBJ1-2
TGTGCCAGCAGCTTTGGTCTAGACTATGGCTACACCTTC
CASSFGLDYGYTF
>TRBV21-1|NA|NA|TRBJ2-1
TGTGCCAGCAGCAAAGGGCAGGGCAGAAATGAGCAGTTCTTC
CASSKGQGRNEQFF
>TRBV9|TRBD1|NA|TRBJ2-2
TGTGCCAGCAGCCCCCGGGACAGCATATTCGGGGAGCTGTTTTTT
CASSPRDSIFGELFF
>TRBV5-1|NA|NA|TRBJ1-3
TGCGCCAGCAGCTTCGAGGGGGGAAACACCATATATTTT
CASSFEGGNTIYF
>TRBV5-1|NA|NA|TRBJ2-7
TGCGCCAGCAGCCTACAGGGAGGAAGGACCTACGAGCAGTACTTC
CASSLQGGRTYEQYF
>TRBV23-1|NA|NA|TRBJ1-1
TGCGCCAGCAGTCAATCTGGGCAGGGTAACCCCGGGGGCACTGAAGCTTTCTTT
CASSQSGQGNPGGTEAFF
>TRBV7-2|NA|NA|TRBJ2-5
TGTGCCAGCCTGGCGGCAGGAGGAGAGACCCAGTACTTC
CASLAAGGETQYF
>TRBV19|NA|NA|TRBJ1-2
TGTGCCAGTAGTTCGGGACATGAATATGGCTACACCTTC
CASSSGHEYGYTF
>TRBV4-2|NA|NA|TRBJ2-3
TGTGCCAGCAGTCAGGACTACTCTAGCACAGATACGCAGTATTTT
CASSQDYSSTDTQYF
>TRBV5-6|TRBD1|NA|TRBJ1-5
TGTGCCAGCAGACCGGACAGGCGACATAGCAATCAGCCCCAGCATTTT
CASRPDRRHSNQPQHF
>TRBV28|NA|NA|TRBJ2-3
TGTGCCAGCACCCCTACGGGGAGGACAGATACGCAGTATTTT
CASTPTGRTDTQYF
>TRBV25-1|TRBD1|NA|TRBJ2-1
TGTGCCAGCAGTGAGGACAGGGGAACCTACAATGAGCAGTTCTTC
CASSEDRGTYNEQFF
>TRBV7-8|NA|NA|TRBJ2-5
TGTGCCAGCAGCCCCGGCGGTGTACCCGGTGAGACCCAGTACTTC
CASSPGGVPGETQYF
>TRBV19|NA|NA|TRBJ2-7
TGTGCCAGTAGTATCACCGGGACTCTTGGGGCCTACGAGCAGTACTTC
CASSITGTLGAYEQYF
>TRBV27|TRBD1|NA|TRBJ1-1
TGTGCCAGCAGTGTGACTAAGGGGGCGCCGGCTTTCTTT
CASSVTKGAPAFF
>TRBV28|NA|NA|TRBJ1-2
TGTGCCAGCGCCGAGACACACAGAGTCTCTAACTATGGCTACACCTTC
CASAETHRVSNYGYTF
>TRBV5-4|NA|NA|TRBJ2-1
TGTGCCAGCAGCCAAGGCAAGAATGAGCAGTTCTTC
CASSQGKNEQFF
>TRBV5-5|NA|NA|TRBJ1-2
TGTGCCAGCAGCTTGCCTAGGGGGTCCTATGGCTACACCTTC
CASSLPRGSYGYTF
>TRBV5-1|TRBD1|NA|TRBJ2-1
TGCGCCAGCAAGTTGGGACAGGGTCACAATGAGCAGTTCTTC
CASKLGQGHNEQFF
>TRBV2|NA|NA|TRBJ1-5
TGTGCCAGCACCCTATCCCTCGGGGGGGCTCAGCCCCAGCATTTT
CASTLSLGGAQPQHF
>TRBV19|NA|NA|TRBJ2-7
TGTGCCAGTAGTATATGGGCAGGGTGGAACTACGAGCAGTACTTC
CASSIWAGWNYEQYF
>TRBV19|TRBD1|NA|TRBJ1-4
TGTGCCAGTAGTACCAACAGGGGGCGAGGTGAAAAACTGTTTTTT
CASSTNRGRGEKLFF
>TRBV4-3|NA|NA|TRBJ1-2
TGCGCCAGCAGCCCTCGTGTGGCTAACTATGGCTACACCTTC
CASSPRVANYGYTF
>TRBV12-5|NA|NA|TRBJ1-1
TGTGCTAGTGGTTTGGAAGGGGGGACTGAAGCTTTCTTT
CASGLEGGTEAFF
>TRBV4-1|TRBD1|few|TRBJ1-4
TGCGCCAGCAGCCAACCAGGGGGCCGGGGGGTGCTGTTTTTT
CASSQPGGRGVLFF